What follows is one TCR beta chain and its context. This sequence may be a read error, since a much larger clone differs from it by one base. Using RNA transcripts as the source, TCR beta CDR3 regions were amplified. With the HTBI primer set, the TCR CDR3 went through a first round of RT-PCR. MiXCR, applied by TCRdb to the multiplex PCR reads, yields one record per CDR3 protein. The table lists roughly 420,000 distinct CDR3 sequences, 15% to 19% of them singletons. The CDR3 has 12 amino acids. CDR1 and CDR2 from the germline V gene are MDHEN and SYDVKM. The data belong to a study of T cells in Graves' hyperthyroidism and ophthalmopathy. Study context: Blood was drawn when the patient was first diagnosed and still untreated.

Absent ophthalmopathy progression within 18 months defined stable Graves' hyperthyroidism. J is TRBJ1-4 and V is TRBV28; TRBD1 might be the D (6 bases). Sequenced input: blood. This receptor was obtained from a woman aged 18-29 years with Graves' hyperthyroidism. Here the CDR3 reads CASSLGAEKLSF. DNA of the CDR3: TGTGCCAGCAGCCTGGGGGCTGAAAAACTGTCTTTT.